The 6 T cell receptor beta chains given below trace back to one sample, sequenced in a study of blood T cell repertoires in COVID-19. Repertoires were generated with immunoSEQ multiplex PCR, while TCRdb's copy carries only in-frame clones and drops some. This sample carries fewer than 300,000 clones, 90% to 95% of them seen once, and the ten largest clones take 2.2%. Sequenced input: peripheral blood. Receptor source: a woman between 25 and 40 years old with COVID-19, enrolled during active disease.

The V gene is TRBV21-1, the J gene TRBJ1-2; whether TRBD1, the table's D call, matches the DNA was not checked. TRBV21-1 is labeled a pseudogene. The CDR3 has 16 residues. The CDR3 region has the DNA TGTGCCAGCAGCCAATCAGGGACAGGGAGGGGCTATGGCTACACCTTC. This codes for CASSQSGTGRGYGYTF.

The chain links TRBV5-6 to TRBJ1-2; possibly TRBD1 for D (5 bases). In germline, CDR1 is SGHDT, CDR2 YYEEEE. Trimming shortened V by 0 bases and J by 3 bases, and 15 bases separated the two germline ends. This CDR3 is built from 16 residues. The CDR3 DNA sequence: TGTGCCAGCAGCTTGGTTTTGCAGGGCATCGACTATGGCTACACCTTC. Translation: CASSLVLQGIDYGYTF. The full variable domain, its missing parts supplied by reference TRBV5-6 and TRBJ1-2, is DAGVTQSPTHLIKTRGQQVTLRCSPKSGHDTVSWYQQALGQGPQFIFQYYEEEERQRGNFPDRFSGHQFPNYSSELNVNALLLGDSALYLCASSLVLQGIDYGYTFGSGTRLTVV.

The chain couples TRBV6-5 to TRBJ1-2; 8 bases fit TRBD1. Germline V gives CDR1 MNHEY, CDR2 SVGAGI. The CDR3 loop spans 14 amino acids. The ends lost 6 bases at V and 7 bases at J; junction bases unmatched: 10. The CDR3 DNA follows: TGTGCCAGCAGCCAACAGGGGGAAATCTCTGGCTACACCTTC. Translated: CASSQQGEISGYTF.

The chain joins TRBV24-1 to TRBJ2-3; 7 nucleotides align to TRBD2. CDR1 and CDR2 from the germline V gene are KGHDR and SFDVKD. The junction had 5 bases not matched to a gene; V was cut back by 3 bases and J by 0 bases. The CDR3 covers 16 residues. CDR3 protein: CATSDPGLDSTDTQYF. CDR3 bases: TGTGCCACCAGTGATCCCGGACTAGACAGCACAGATACGCAGTATTTT.

The V gene is TRBV2, the J gene TRBJ1-5, with D possibly matching TRBD1 (6 bases). Trimming took 0 bases from V and 7 from J, leaving 13 bases between them. There are 15 residues in the CDR3. The germline V gene has CDR1 SNHLY and CDR2 FYNNEI. The CDR3 DNA reads as TGTGCCAGCAGTGAAGCGCTTCGGGGGGCACAGCCCCAGCATTTT. This encodes CASSEALRGAQPQHF.

The chain carries TRBV28 and TRBJ1-5; 10 bases are shared with TRBD1. Germline CDR1 reads MDHEN; CDR2 reads SYDVKM. Trimming cost V 4 bases and J 0 bases; bases outside gene matches: 9. This CDR3 has 18 amino acids. The CDR3: CASSWDRGSLYSNQPQHF. CDR3 in DNA: TGTGCCAGCAGTTGGGACAGGGGTTCCCTTTATAGCAATCAGCCCCAGCATTTT.